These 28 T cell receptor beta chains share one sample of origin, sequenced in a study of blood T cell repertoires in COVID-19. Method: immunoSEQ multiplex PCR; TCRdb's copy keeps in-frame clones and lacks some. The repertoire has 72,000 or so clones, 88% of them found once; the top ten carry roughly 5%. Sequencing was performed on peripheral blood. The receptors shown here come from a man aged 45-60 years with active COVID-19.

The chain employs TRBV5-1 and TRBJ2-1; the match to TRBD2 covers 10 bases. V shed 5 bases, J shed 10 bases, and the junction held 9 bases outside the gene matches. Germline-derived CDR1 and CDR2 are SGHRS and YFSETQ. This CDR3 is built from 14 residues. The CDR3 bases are TGCGCCAGCAGTTCCGGGACTAGCGCCGTGGAGCAGTTCTTC. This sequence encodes CASSSGTSAVEQFF.

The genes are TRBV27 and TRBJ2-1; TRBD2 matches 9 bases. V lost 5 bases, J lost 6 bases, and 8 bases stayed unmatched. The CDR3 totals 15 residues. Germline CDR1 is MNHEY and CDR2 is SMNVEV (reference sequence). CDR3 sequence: CASSPLGLALNEQFF. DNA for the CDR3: TGTGCCAGCAGTCCCCTCGGACTAGCGCTCAATGAGCAGTTCTTC.

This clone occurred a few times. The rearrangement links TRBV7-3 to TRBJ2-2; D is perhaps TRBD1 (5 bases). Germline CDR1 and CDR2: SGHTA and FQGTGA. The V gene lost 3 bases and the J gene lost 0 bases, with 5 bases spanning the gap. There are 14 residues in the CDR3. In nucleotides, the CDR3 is TGTGCCAGCAGCTTGACAGCGAACACCGGGGAGCTGTTTTTT. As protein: CASSLTANTGELFF.

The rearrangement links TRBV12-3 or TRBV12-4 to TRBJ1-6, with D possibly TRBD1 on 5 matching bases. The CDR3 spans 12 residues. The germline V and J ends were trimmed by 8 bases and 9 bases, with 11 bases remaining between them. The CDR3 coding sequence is TGTGCCAGCGGCTCGGGGGGTTCACCCCTCCACTTT. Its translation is CASGSGGSPLHF.

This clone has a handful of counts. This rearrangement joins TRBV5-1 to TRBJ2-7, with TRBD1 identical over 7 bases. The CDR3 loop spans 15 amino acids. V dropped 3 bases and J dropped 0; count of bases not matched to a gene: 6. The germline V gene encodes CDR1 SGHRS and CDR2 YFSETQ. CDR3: CASSSLQGSSYEQYF. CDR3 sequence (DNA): TGCGCCAGCAGCTCTCTACAGGGGAGCTCCTACGAGCAGTACTTC.

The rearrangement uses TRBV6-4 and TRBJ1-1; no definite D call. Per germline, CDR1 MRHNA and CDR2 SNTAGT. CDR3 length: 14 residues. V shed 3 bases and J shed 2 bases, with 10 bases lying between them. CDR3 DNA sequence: TGTGCCAGCAGTGAATCCCCCCTTAACACTGAAGCTTTCTTT. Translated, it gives CASSESPLNTEAFF.

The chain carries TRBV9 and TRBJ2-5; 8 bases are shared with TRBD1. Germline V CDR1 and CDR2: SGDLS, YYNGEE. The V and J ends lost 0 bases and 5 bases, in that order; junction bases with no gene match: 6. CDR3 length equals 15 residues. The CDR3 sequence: CASSVGRGRYETQYF. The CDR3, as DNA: TGTGCCAGCAGCGTAGGCAGGGGGCGTTATGAGACCCAGTACTTC.

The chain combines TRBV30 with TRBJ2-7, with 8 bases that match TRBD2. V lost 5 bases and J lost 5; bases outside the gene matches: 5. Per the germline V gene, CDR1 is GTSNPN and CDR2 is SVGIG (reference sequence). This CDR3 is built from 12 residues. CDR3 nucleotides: TGTGCCTGGGGCGGGGGGAGGAACGAGCAGTACTTC. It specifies CAWGGGRNEQYF.

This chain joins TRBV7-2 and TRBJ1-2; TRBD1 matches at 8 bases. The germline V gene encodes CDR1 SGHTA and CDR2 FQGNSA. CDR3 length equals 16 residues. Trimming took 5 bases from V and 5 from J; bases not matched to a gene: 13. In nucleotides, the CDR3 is TGTGCCAGCAGCGTATACCAGGGGGCGCGACGGTATGGCTACACCTTC. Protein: CASSVYQGARRYGYTF.

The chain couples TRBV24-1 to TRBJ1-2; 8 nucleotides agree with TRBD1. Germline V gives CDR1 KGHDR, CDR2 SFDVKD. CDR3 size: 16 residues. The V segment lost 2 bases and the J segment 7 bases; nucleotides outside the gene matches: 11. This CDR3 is CATSDSDGQGVSGYTF. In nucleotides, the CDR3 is TGTGCCACCAGTGATTCCGACGGACAGGGAGTAAGTGGCTACACCTTC.

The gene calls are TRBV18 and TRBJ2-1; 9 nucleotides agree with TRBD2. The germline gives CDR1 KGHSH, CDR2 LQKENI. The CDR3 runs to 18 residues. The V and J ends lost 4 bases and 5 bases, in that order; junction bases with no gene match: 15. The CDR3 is CASSRGPQGLARDNEQFF. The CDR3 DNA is TGTGCCAGCTCACGGGGGCCCCAAGGACTAGCGAGGGACAATGAGCAGTTCTTC.

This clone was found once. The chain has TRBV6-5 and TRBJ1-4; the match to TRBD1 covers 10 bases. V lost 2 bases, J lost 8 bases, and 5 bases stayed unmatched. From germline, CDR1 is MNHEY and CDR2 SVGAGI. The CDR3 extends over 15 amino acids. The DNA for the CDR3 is TGTGCCAGCAGTTACCGACAGGGGGCAACGGAAAAACTGTTTTTT. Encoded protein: CASSYRQGATEKLFF.

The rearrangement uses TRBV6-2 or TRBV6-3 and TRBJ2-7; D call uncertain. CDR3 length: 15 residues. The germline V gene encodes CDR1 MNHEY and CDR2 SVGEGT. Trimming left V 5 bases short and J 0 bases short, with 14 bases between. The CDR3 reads CASSGFSVSSYEQYF. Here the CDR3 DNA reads TGTGCCAGCAGTGGTTTTTCGGTGAGCTCCTACGAGCAGTACTTC.

DNA of the CDR3: TGTGCCACCAGTGATACCAGGGGAACCACCTACGAGCAGTACTTC. Its protein product is CATSDTRGTTYEQYF. The chain joins TRBV24-1 to TRBJ2-7, with D possibly being TRBD1 (6 bases). CDR3 length equals 15 residues. The V gene lost 3 bases and the J gene lost 2 bases, with 13 bases spanning the gap. Germline V gene sequence: CDR1 KGHDR, CDR2 SFDVKD.

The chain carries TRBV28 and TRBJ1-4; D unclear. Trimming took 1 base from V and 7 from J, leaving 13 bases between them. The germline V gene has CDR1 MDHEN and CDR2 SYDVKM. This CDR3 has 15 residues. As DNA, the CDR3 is TGTGCCAGCAGTTTATTTGGGGTCGGGAGTGAAAAACTGTTTTTT. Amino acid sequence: CASSLFGVGSEKLFF. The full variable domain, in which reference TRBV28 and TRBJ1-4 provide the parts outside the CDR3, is DVKVTQSSRYLVKRTGEKVFLECVQDMDHENMFWYRQDPGLGLRLIYFSYDVKMKEKGDIPEGYSVSREKKERFSLILESASTNQTSMYLCASSLFGVGSEKLFFGSGTQLSVL.

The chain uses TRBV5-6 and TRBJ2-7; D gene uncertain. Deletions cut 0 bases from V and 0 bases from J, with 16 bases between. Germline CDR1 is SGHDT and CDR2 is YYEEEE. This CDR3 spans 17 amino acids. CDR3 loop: CASSLGWSPRSSYEQYF. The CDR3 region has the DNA TGTGCCAGCAGCTTGGGTTGGTCTCCCAGGTCCTCCTACGAGCAGTACTTC.

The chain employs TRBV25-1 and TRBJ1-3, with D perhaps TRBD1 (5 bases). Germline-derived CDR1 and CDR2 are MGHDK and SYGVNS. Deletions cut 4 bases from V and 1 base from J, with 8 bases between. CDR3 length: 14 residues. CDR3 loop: CASSVAGSGNTIYF. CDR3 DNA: TGTGCCAGCAGTGTTGCAGGGTCTGGAAACACCATATATTTT.

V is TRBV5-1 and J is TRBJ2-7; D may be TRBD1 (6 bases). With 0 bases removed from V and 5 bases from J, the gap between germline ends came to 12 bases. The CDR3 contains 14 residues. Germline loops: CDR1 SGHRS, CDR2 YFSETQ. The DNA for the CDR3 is TGCGCCAGCAGCTTGGTGAACAGGGACCACGAGCAGTACTTC. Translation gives CASSLVNRDHEQYF.

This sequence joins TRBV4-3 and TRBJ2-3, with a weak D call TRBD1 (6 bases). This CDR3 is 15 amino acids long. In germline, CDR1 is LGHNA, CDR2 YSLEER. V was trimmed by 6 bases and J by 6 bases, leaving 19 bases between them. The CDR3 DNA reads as TGCGCCAGCAGTCCCCAGGGGCCCTCGGACGATACGCAGTATTTT. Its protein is CASSPQGPSDDTQYF.

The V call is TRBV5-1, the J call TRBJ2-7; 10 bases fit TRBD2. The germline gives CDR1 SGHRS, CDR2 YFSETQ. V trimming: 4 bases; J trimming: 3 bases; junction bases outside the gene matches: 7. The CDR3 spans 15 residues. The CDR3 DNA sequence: TGCGCCAGCAGCCTTTCTAGCGGGGGTGGCTACGAGCAGTACTTC. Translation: CASSLSSGGGYEQYF.

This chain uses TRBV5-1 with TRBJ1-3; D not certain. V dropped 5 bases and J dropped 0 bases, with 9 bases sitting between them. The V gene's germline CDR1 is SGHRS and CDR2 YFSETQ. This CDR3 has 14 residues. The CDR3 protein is CASSNGSSGNTIYF. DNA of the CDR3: TGCGCCAGCAGTAATGGGAGCTCTGGAAACACCATATATTTT.

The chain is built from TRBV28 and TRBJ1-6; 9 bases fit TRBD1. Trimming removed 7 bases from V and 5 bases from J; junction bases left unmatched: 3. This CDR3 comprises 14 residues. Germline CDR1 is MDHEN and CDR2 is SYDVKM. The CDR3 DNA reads TGTGCCAGCAAGGGGACAGGGAATAATTCACCCCTCCACTTT. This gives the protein CASKGTGNNSPLHF.

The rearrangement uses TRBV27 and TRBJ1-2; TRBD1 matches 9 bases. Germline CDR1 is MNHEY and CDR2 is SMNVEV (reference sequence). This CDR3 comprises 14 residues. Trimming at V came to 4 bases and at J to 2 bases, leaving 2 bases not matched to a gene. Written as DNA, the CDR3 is TGTGCCAGCAGTTCCGGGACAGGGAACTATGGCTACACCTTC. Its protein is CASSSGTGNYGYTF.

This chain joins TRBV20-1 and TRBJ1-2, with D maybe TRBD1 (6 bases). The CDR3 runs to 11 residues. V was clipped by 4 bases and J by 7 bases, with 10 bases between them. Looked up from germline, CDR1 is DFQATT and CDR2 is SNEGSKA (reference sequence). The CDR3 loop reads CSAIGGAGYTF. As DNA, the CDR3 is TGCAGTGCTATCGGGGGGGCTGGCTACACCTTC.

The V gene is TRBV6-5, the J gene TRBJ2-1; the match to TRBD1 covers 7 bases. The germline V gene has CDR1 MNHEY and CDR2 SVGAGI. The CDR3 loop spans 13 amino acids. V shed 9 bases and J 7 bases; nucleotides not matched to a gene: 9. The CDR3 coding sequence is TGTGCCAGTGGGACAGCGTTGAGTAATGAGCAGTTCTTC. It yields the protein CASGTALSNEQFF.

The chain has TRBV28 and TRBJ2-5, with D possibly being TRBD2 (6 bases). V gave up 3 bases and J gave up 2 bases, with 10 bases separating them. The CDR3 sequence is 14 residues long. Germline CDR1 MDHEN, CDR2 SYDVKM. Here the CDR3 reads CASSFSRGQETQYF. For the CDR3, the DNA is TGTGCCAGCAGTTTTAGTCGGGGGCAAGAGACCCAGTACTTC.

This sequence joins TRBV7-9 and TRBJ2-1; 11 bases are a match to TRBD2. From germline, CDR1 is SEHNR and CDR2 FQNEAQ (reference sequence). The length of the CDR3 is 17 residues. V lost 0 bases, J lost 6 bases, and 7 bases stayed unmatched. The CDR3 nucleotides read TGTGCCAGCAGCTTAGCTTTTAGCGGGGGGGCCACCAATGAGCAGTTCTTC. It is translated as CASSLAFSGGATNEQFF.

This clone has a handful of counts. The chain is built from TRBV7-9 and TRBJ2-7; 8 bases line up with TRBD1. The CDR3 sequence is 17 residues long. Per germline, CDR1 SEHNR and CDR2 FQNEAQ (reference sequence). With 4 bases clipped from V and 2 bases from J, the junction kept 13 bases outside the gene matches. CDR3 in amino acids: CASSSLTRGRGTYEQYF. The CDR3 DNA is TGTGCCAGCAGCTCACTGACCAGGGGGCGCGGAACCTACGAGCAGTACTTC.